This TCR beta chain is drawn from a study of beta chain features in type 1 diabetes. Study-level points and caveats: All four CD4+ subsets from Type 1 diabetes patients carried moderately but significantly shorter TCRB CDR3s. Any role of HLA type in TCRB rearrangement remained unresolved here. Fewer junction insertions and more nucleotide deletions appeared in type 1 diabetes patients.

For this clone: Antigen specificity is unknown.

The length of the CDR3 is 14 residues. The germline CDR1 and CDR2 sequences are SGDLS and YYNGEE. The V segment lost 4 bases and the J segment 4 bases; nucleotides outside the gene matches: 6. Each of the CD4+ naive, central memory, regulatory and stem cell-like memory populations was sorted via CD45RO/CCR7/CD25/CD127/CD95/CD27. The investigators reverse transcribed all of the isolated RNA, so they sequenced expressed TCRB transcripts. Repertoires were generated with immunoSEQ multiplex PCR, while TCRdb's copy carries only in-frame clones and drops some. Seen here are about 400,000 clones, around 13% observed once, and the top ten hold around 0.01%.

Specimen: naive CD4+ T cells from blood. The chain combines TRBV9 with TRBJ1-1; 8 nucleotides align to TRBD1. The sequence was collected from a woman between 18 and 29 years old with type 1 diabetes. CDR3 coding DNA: TGTGCCAGCAGCCCAATCAGGGGGCCCACTGAAGCTTTCTTT. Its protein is CASSPIRGPTEAFF.